This T cell receptor (beta chain) was sequenced in a study of identical twins. This clonotype has more than one count but fewer than ten. TCRdb itself ran the 5' RACE reads through MiXCR, one entry per CDR3 protein. Found here are approximately 500,000 distinct CDR3 sequences, roughly 24% of them singletons; the top ten hold roughly 3%. Separately, the same data were catalogued under a study of T cells expressing NK-cell markers.

Material: CD4+ T cells sorted from blood. The sequence was obtained from a young woman in good health.

The CDR3, as DNA: TGCGCCAGCAGCTCGGTCGGGGGTATCACAGATACGCAGTATTTT. Its translation is CASSSVGGITDTQYF. The chain joins TRBV5-1 to TRBJ2-3, with D maybe TRBD2 (6 bases). Germline values: CDR1 SGHRS, CDR2 YFSETQ. The CDR3 loop spans 15 amino acids. The V and J ends lost 3 bases and 2 bases respectively, with 13 bases between them.